Listed below are T cell receptor beta chains from one sample, sequenced in a study of blood T cell repertoires in COVID-19. Only in-frame clones appear in the TCRdb table, and some are missing; sequencing was by immunoSEQ multiplex PCR. In the table there are about 220,000 clones, under 90% of which are singletons. The sample was peripheral blood. These receptors came from a woman older than 75 with acute or convalescent COVID-19. Both conserved end residues are part of each CDR3. A D gene is named only where the DNA matches it firmly. Clone size is stated in some rows and not others, as once, few, many or a class when expanded.

J: TRBJ2-5; V: TRBV18; size: NA; D: NA; DNA: TGTGCCAGCTCACCGTTGCCGGGGCAGGGAGGAGGGACCCAGTACTTC; CDR3: CASSPLPGQGGGTQYF
J: TRBJ2-3; V: TRBV12-5; size: NA; D: NA; DNA: TGTGCTAGTGGTTTGGTGGGGGGACAGCCCCACGATACGCAGTATTTT; CDR3: CASGLVGGQPHDTQYF
J: TRBJ1-6; V: TRBV14; size: NA; D: TRBD1; DNA: TGTGCCAGCAGCCCCATGATCGGACAGGGCAATTCACCCCTCCACTTT; CDR3: CASSPMIGQGNSPLHF
J: TRBJ2-5; V: TRBV3-1/TRBV3-2; size: NA; D: TRBD2; DNA: TGTGCCAGCAGCCAAGCCCGTGGGGGGGGTGGGGAGACCCAGTACTTC; CDR3: CASSQARGGGGETQYF
J: TRBJ2-7; V: TRBV5-4; size: NA; D: TRBD1; DNA: TGTGCCAGCAGCGCGGGACAGGGGGCCTCCGGCGAGCAGTACTTC; CDR3: CASSAGQGASGEQYF
J: TRBJ1-6; V: TRBV7-2; size: few; D: NA; DNA: TGTGCCAGCAGCTTAGACAGGGCCAGGTCACCCCTCCACTTT; CDR3: CASSLDRARSPLHF
J: TRBJ2-2; V: TRBV7-3; size: NA; D: NA; DNA: TGTGCCAGCAGCCGGGAACGAGTGAACACCGGGGAGCTGTTTTTT; CDR3: CASSRERVNTGELFF
J: TRBJ2-1; V: TRBV2; size: NA; D: NA; DNA: TGTGCCAGCTCGGTCACTATCTCCTACAATGAGCAGTTCTTC; CDR3: CASSVTISYNEQFF
J: TRBJ1-2; V: TRBV5-1; size: NA; D: NA; DNA: TGCGCCAGCAGCTTGGGGCGGGTTAACTATGGCTACACCTTC; CDR3: CASSLGRVNYGYTF
J: TRBJ2-3; V: TRBV5-1; size: NA; D: TRBD2; DNA: TGCGCCAGCAGCTTAAGCGGGGGGTACGCAGATACGCAGTATTTT; CDR3: CASSLSGGYADTQYF
J: TRBJ1-1; V: TRBV7-3; size: NA; D: NA; DNA: TGTGCCAGCAGCCCAGGCGTCCCACCCACTGAAGCTTTCTTT; CDR3: CASSPGVPPTEAFF
J: TRBJ2-2; V: TRBV4-1; size: NA; D: TRBD2; DNA: TGCGCCAGCAGCCCGCAAGGGGGGACTAGGTACACCGGGGAGCTGTTTTTT; CDR3: CASSPQGGTRYTGELFF
J: TRBJ2-7; V: TRBV7-2; size: NA; D: NA; DNA: TGTGCCAGCAGCTTAGGTTGGGGGCGAGTCATCGAGCAGTACTTC; CDR3: CASSLGWGRVIEQYF
J: TRBJ1-6; V: TRBV7-3; size: NA; D: TRBD1; DNA: TGTGCCAGCAGCTTAGGGGGACAGGGGATGAATTCACCCCTCCACTTT; CDR3: CASSLGGQGMNSPLHF
J: TRBJ1-2; V: TRBV6-2/TRBV6-3; size: NA; D: NA; DNA: TGTGCCAGCAGCTCCCTTATACATGGTCGGGATGGCTACACCTTC; CDR3: CASSSLIHGRDGYTF
J: TRBJ1-2; V: TRBV11-3; size: NA; D: NA; DNA: TGTGCCAGCAGCTCTGCCTCCGGGATCAACTATGGCTACACCTTC; CDR3: CASSSASGINYGYTF
J: TRBJ2-3; V: TRBV24-1; size: NA; D: NA; DNA: TGTGCCACCAGTGACCCCAGCAGGGTTCCAGATACGCAGTATTTT; CDR3: CATSDPSRVPDTQYF
J: TRBJ2-3; V: TRBV7-9; size: once; D: TRBD1; DNA: TGTGCCAGCAGCCTACAACAGGGGACAGATACGCAGTATTTT; CDR3: CASSLQQGTDTQYF
J: TRBJ1-2; V: TRBV28; size: NA; D: TRBD1; DNA: TGTGCCACCGGGACAGGTGGCTATGGCTACACCTTC; CDR3: CATGTGGYGYTF
J: TRBJ2-7; V: TRBV11-1; size: NA; D: NA; DNA: TGTGCCAGCAGCTTAGAGTCCGGGGTGCCCTCCTACGAGCAGTACTTC; CDR3: CASSLESGVPSYEQYF
J: TRBJ1-4; V: TRBV27; size: NA; D: NA; DNA: TGTGCCAGCAGTGCTAACCCGCAGGGCCTTGAAAAACTGTTTTTT; CDR3: CASSANPQGLEKLFF
J: TRBJ1-2; V: TRBV28; size: once; D: TRBD1; DNA: TGTGCCAACCGGGACAGGATCAACTATGGCTACACCTTC; CDR3: CANRDRINYGYTF
J: TRBJ1-6; V: TRBV5-1; size: few; D: TRBD1; DNA: TGCGCCAGCAGCTTGGAGGGGACAGTCCGCCAACGAAGCCTCCACTTT; CDR3: CASSLEGTVRQRSLHF
J: TRBJ1-1; V: TRBV5-1; size: NA; D: NA; DNA: TGCGCCAGCAGCCCCGGGGTAAACACTGAAGCTTTCTTT; CDR3: CASSPGVNTEAFF
J: TRBJ1-5; V: TRBV19; size: NA; D: TRBD1; DNA: TGTGCCAGTAGTATTTTGAGGGGACAGGGGGGTCAGCCCCAGCATTTT; CDR3: CASSILRGQGGQPQHF
J: TRBJ1-2; V: TRBV5-4; size: few; D: NA; DNA: TGTGCCAGCAGCTTTAGAGGGATGGATGGCTACACCTTC; CDR3: CASSFRGMDGYTF
J: TRBJ2-1; V: TRBV7-2; size: NA; D: TRBD2; DNA: TGTGCCAGCAGCTTAGGACTAGCTGAAAATGAGCAGTTCTTC; CDR3: CASSLGLAENEQFF
J: TRBJ2-7; V: TRBV28; size: NA; D: NA; DNA: TGTGCCAGCAGTTTAATTGGGCAGGGGCCACCCTACGAGCAGTACTTC; CDR3: CASSLIGQGPPYEQYF
J: TRBJ1-2; V: TRBV19; size: NA; D: NA; DNA: TGTGCCAGTAGTAGACATATTTATGGCTACACCTTC; CDR3: CASSRHIYGYTF
J: TRBJ2-7; V: TRBV14; size: few; D: TRBD2; DNA: TGTGCCAGCAGCCCGGGCGGGGGGGAGCCCAACGAGCAGTACTTC; CDR3: CASSPGGGEPNEQYF
J: TRBJ1-5; V: TRBV3-1/TRBV3-2; size: few; D: NA; DNA: TGTGCCAGCAGCCAAGGAAATGGAGGGCAGCCCCAGCATTTT; CDR3: CASSQGNGGQPQHF
J: TRBJ2-1; V: TRBV27; size: NA; D: TRBD2; DNA: TGTGCCAGCAGGATGGGAACCGGGACTAGCGGGGGGGCTTCCGCGGAGCAGTTCTTC; CDR3: CASRMGTGTSGGASAEQFF
J: TRBJ1-2; V: TRBV5-8; size: many; D: TRBD1; DNA: TGTGCCAGCAGCCCCAAGGGGGCGGCGGCCTATGGCTACACCTTC; CDR3: CASSPKGAAAYGYTF
J: TRBJ2-7; V: TRBV3-1/TRBV3-2; size: NA; D: TRBD1; DNA: TGTGCCAGCAGCCAAGTCCAGACAGGGAGCTCCTACGAGCAGTACTTC; CDR3: CASSQVQTGSSYEQYF
J: TRBJ2-2; V: TRBV21-1; size: NA; D: NA; DNA: TGTGCCAGCAGACCGAGGGGAGGGGGAACCGGGGAGCTGTTTTTT; CDR3: CASRPRGGGTGELFF
J: TRBJ2-3; V: TRBV7-8; size: NA; D: NA; DNA: TGTGCCAGCAGCCCCGGGGGAGATACGCAGTATTTT; CDR3: CASSPGGDTQYF
J: TRBJ2-4; V: TRBV29-1; size: NA; D: TRBD2; DNA: TGCAGCGTTGAAGCAGCGGGGGGTAACAGTCAAAACATTCAGTACTTC; CDR3: CSVEAAGGNSQNIQYF
J: TRBJ1-2; V: TRBV12-3/TRBV12-4; size: NA; D: NA; DNA: TGTGCCAGCCGCATAGATGGGCCCTATGGCTACACCTTC; CDR3: CASRIDGPYGYTF
J: TRBJ2-2; V: TRBV5-1; size: once; D: NA; DNA: TGCGCCAGCAGCTTGGAAGGGGCCAACACCGGGGAGCTGTTTTTT; CDR3: CASSLEGANTGELFF
J: TRBJ1-2; V: TRBV7-6; size: NA; D: NA; DNA: TGTGCCAGCAGCCAGGTAGTGGGGCCCTCTAGGGGCTACACCTTC; CDR3: CASSQVVGPSRGYTF
J: TRBJ1-1; V: TRBV6-5; size: NA; D: NA; DNA: TGTGCCAGCATCCCAAATGTTAGGAACACTGAAGCTTTCTTT; CDR3: CASIPNVRNTEAFF
J: TRBJ2-6; V: TRBV6-5; size: NA; D: NA; DNA: TGTGCCAGCAGTACAGGGGGGGCCAACGTCCTGACTTTC; CDR3: CASSTGGANVLTF
J: TRBJ2-3; V: TRBV25-1; size: NA; D: NA; DNA: TGTGCCAGCAGTAACCGGGGAACAGATACGCAGTATTTT; CDR3: CASSNRGTDTQYF
J: TRBJ1-2; V: TRBV28; size: NA; D: NA; DNA: TGTGCCAGCAGTTTTCAAGGGGCCGGGGGGCGAGGTGGCTACACCTTC; CDR3: CASSFQGAGGRGGYTF
J: TRBJ1-1; V: TRBV5-1; size: NA; D: NA; DNA: TGCGCCAGCAGCTTGGATTCAGTGAACACTGAAGCTTTCTTT; CDR3: CASSLDSVNTEAFF
J: TRBJ1-1; V: TRBV2; size: few; D: NA; DNA: TGTGCCAGCAGTACAGGGAGAAGGTCTGGGGACGCTTTCTTT; CDR3: CASSTGRRSGDAFF
J: TRBJ1-1; V: TRBV12-3/TRBV12-4; size: NA; D: NA; DNA: TGTGCCAGCACCTTGGAGAGGAACACTGAAGCTTTCTTT; CDR3: CASTLERNTEAFF